This T cell receptor beta chain was found in a study of blood T cell repertoires in COVID-19. Per the authors' pipeline: Reference gene primer amplification gave nucleated cell count estimates. Clones were read by immunoSEQ multiplex PCR, and TCRdb kept only the in-frame ones, dropping some. The V and J calls and clone size are taken from that table; D and trimming were inferred from the DNA. This repertoire shows roughly 330,000 clones, around 87% found once; its top ten account for about 5%. The CDR3 consists of 15 residues. Germline V CDR1 and CDR2: MGHDK, SYGVNS. The V gene end was trimmed by 6 bases and the J gene end by 3 bases; junction bases not matched to a gene: 4.

The clonotype was recovered from a woman between 25 and 40 years old who had recovered from COVID-19. Sequencing was carried out using PBMCs or T cells enriched from blood (not recorded which). The chain links TRBV25-1 to TRBJ2-2; 10 positions match TRBD1. For the CDR3, the DNA is TGTGCCAGCAGACATGGACAGGGGGACACCGGGGAGCTGTTTTTT. Translating gives CASRHGQGDTGELFF.